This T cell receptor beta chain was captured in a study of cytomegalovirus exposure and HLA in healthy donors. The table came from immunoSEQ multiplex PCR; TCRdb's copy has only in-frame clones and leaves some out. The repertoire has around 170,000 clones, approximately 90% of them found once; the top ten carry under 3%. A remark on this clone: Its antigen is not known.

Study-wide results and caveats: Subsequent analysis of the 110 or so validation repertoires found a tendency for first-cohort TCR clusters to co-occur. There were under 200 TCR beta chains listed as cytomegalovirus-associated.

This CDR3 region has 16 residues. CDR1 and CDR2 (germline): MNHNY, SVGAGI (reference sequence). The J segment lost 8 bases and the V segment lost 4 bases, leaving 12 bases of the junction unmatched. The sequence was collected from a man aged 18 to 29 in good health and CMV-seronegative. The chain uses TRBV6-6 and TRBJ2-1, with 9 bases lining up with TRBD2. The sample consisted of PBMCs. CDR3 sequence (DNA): TGTGCCAGCAGTTGGGAAGGCGGGAGGGCCCGGGATGAGCAGTTCTTC. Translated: CASSWEGGRARDEQFF.